These 25 T cell receptor beta chains share one sample of origin, sequenced in a study of control samples from healthy donors and cancer patients. Sequencing used immunoSEQ multiplex PCR; TCRdb keeps in-frame clones, though not all of them. The table lists tens of thousands of clones, approximately 90% of them singletons. The source material was PBMCs. The source of these receptors is a man aged 40-55 years with colorectal cancer.

The chain links TRBV9 to TRBJ1-2; D is perhaps TRBD1 (5 bases). CDR3 length equals 16 residues. The germline V and J ends were trimmed by 4 bases and 4 bases, with 20 bases remaining between them. The V gene's germline CDR1 is SGDLS and CDR2 YYNGEE. CDR3 DNA sequence: TGTGCCAGCAGCCGTACTGGAAGGCCAGGGATCTATGGCTACACCTTC. Translation: CASSRTGRPGIYGYTF.

The gene calls are TRBV27 and TRBJ2-3; D is unclear. This CDR3 contains 15 residues. The germline V gene has CDR1 MNHEY and CDR2 SMNVEV (reference sequence). V lost 3 bases, J lost 1 base, and 11 bases lay in between. The CDR3 bases are TGTGCCAGCAGTTTTCGGCAGTATCGCACAGATACGCAGTATTTT. Residues: CASSFRQYRTDTQYF.

This chain links TRBV6-5 with TRBJ1-1; possibly TRBD1 for D (6 bases). Trimming took off 6 bases at V and 5 bases at J, with 19 bases between the two ends. The CDR3 covers 15 residues. Germline lookup yields CDR1 MNHEY and CDR2 SVGAGI. Here the CDR3 reads CASRLQGGLGTEAFF. In DNA, the CDR3 is TGTGCCAGCAGATTACAGGGCGGCTTGGGAACTGAAGCTTTCTTT.

The V call is TRBV6-5, the J call TRBJ1-2; TRBD1 is a possible D gene (6 bases). The CDR3 sequence is 16 residues long. Germline-derived CDR1 and CDR2 are MNHEY and SVGAGI. V gave up 0 bases and J gave up 4 bases, with 15 bases separating them. CDR3 DNA sequence: TGTGCCAGCAGTTACTCGGTTAGGGGGACTGGCTATGGCTACACCTTC. Its protein product is CASSYSVRGTGYGYTF.

The V call is TRBV28, the J call TRBJ1-4; TRBD1 matches at 8 bases. The CDR3 extends over 13 amino acids. V was pared by 3 bases and J by 7 bases, with 1 base of the junction left unmatched. Germline V gene lookup returns CDR1 MDHEN and CDR2 SYDVKM. The CDR3 sequence: CASSLDRVEKLFF. The CDR3 DNA is TGTGCCAGCAGTTTGGACAGGGTTGAAAAACTGTTTTTT.

V is TRBV9 and J is TRBJ1-1, with D possibly matching TRBD1 (5 bases). The CDR3 has 13 amino acids. V was shortened by 3 bases and J by 3 bases, with 9 bases between the two germline ends. Germline CDR1 and CDR2: SGDLS and YYNGEE. Written as DNA, the CDR3 is TGTGCCAGCAGCGGCACAGGAGACACTGAAGCTTTCTTT. This codes for CASSGTGDTEAFF.

J is TRBJ1-5 and V is TRBV7-8; a weak D match, TRBD1 (5 bases). Looked up from germline, CDR1 is SGHVS and CDR2 is FQNEAQ. CDR3 size: 14 residues. V shed 3 bases and J shed 2 bases, with 8 bases lying between them. The CDR3 loop reads CASSFRGGNQPQHF. The CDR3 nucleotides are TGTGCCAGCAGCTTTAGGGGTGGCAATCAGCCCCAGCATTTT.

Here the CDR3 DNA reads TGTGCCACCACCTACACGACAGCTAATGAAAAACTGTTTTTT. It translates to CATTYTTANEKLFF. The rearrangement links TRBV10-3 to TRBJ1-4; D might be TRBD1 (5 bases). CDR3 length equals 14 residues. V was shortened by 10 bases and J by 3 bases, with 15 bases between the two germline ends. Per germline, CDR1 ENHRY and CDR2 SYGVKD.

V and J are TRBV30 and TRBJ2-7; D might be TRBD2 (6 bases). V gave up 2 bases and J gave up 2 bases, with 10 bases separating them. Germline CDR1 reads GTSNPN; CDR2 reads SVGIG (reference sequence). The CDR3 spans 13 residues. CDR3 DNA sequence: TGTGCCTGGAGTCCCGGGGGAACCTACGAGCAGTACTTC. Translating gives CAWSPGGTYEQYF.

The rearrangement uses TRBV19 and TRBJ1-4; tentatively, D is TRBD1 (6 bases). V was pared by 3 bases and J by 8 bases, with 13 bases between. The CDR3 totals 14 residues. Germline V gene lookup returns CDR1 LNHDA and CDR2 SQIVND (reference sequence). The CDR3 region has the DNA TGTGCCAGTAGTATGGGGGCGGGAGACGAAAAACTGTTTTTT. Its translation is CASSMGAGDEKLFF.

The genes are TRBV28 and TRBJ2-1; possible D gene TRBD2, 5 bases. Germline CDR1 MDHEN, CDR2 SYDVKM. Trimming left V 3 bases short and J 4 bases short, with 7 bases between. This CDR3 spans 13 amino acids. The chain's CDR3 is CASSFRGYNEQFF. CDR3 sequence (DNA): TGTGCCAGCAGTTTCCGGGGATACAATGAGCAGTTCTTC.

DNA of the CDR3: TGTGCCAGCAGCTTAGAACCCGCATCCGGGGGTGGCTACACCTTC. Amino acid sequence: CASSLEPASGGGYTF. The J gene is TRBJ1-2, the V gene TRBV11-2; the D gene is possibly TRBD1 (5 bases). Trimming left V 0 bases short and J 7 bases short, with 15 bases between. Looked up from germline, CDR1 is SGHAT and CDR2 is FQNNGV. The CDR3 length is 15 residues.

This sequence joins TRBV6-4 and TRBJ2-3, with D possibly called TRBD1 or TRBD2 (5 bases each). There are 14 residues in the CDR3. The germline V and J ends were trimmed by 5 bases and 0 bases, with 9 bases remaining between them. Germline-derived CDR1 and CDR2 are MRHNA and SNTAGT. The CDR3 spells CASSSRDSTDTQYF. CDR3 nucleotide sequence: TGTGCCAGCAGTTCCCGGGACAGCACAGATACGCAGTATTTT.

With regard to this clone: The identical CDR3 is also encoded by other nucleotide sequences in the sample. The rearrangement links TRBV7-9 to TRBJ2-1, with 8 bases identical to TRBD1. CDR1 and CDR2 from the germline V gene are SEHNR and FQNEAQ (reference sequence). Trimming removed 0 bases from V and 8 bases from J; junction bases left unmatched: 6. This CDR3 has 15 amino acids. The CDR3 loop reads CASSLAQGALDEQFF. The CDR3 DNA follows: TGTGCCAGCAGCTTAGCCCAGGGGGCGCTCGATGAGCAGTTCTTC.

The rearrangement links TRBV29-1 to TRBJ1-1; D is uncertain. V lost 2 bases and J 7 bases, leaving 11 bases between the germline ends. The CDR3 consists of 12 residues. In germline, CDR1 is SQVTM, CDR2 ANQGSEA. The CDR3 DNA follows: TGCAGCGTTGAATTCTTCTTCGGTGAAGCTTTCTTT. Translating gives CSVEFFFGEAFF.

The chain employs TRBV5-6 and TRBJ1-1, with unresolved D. V lost 0 bases to trimming and J lost 4 bases, with 10 bases between them. CDR1 and CDR2 (germline): SGHDT, YYEEEE. The CDR3 sequence is 14 residues long. The CDR3 sequence: CASSLGVRGTEAFF. CDR3 in DNA: TGTGCCAGCAGCTTGGGGGTTCGAGGCACTGAAGCTTTCTTT.

The J gene is TRBJ1-1, the V gene TRBV30, with D unclear. Germline V gives CDR1 GTSNPN, CDR2 SVGIG (reference sequence). The CDR3 totals 14 residues. V was clipped by 2 bases and J by 5 bases, with 15 bases between them. The CDR3 region has the DNA TGTGCCTGGAGTCCAGATTCTGGGTATACTGAAGCTTTCTTT. Its translation: CAWSPDSGYTEAFF. Filled out from reference TRBV30 and TRBJ1-1, the complete variable domain reads SQTIHQWPATLVQPVGSPLSLECTVEGTSNPNLYWYRQAAGRGLQLLFYSVGIGQISSEVPQNLSASRPQDRQFILSSKKLLLSDSGFYLCAWSPDSGYTEAFFGQGTRLTVV.

The chain recombines TRBV4-3 with TRBJ2-7; D is ambiguous. V was clipped by 1 base and J by 1 base, with 8 bases between them. The CDR3 spans 14 residues. Looked up from germline, CDR1 is LGHNA and CDR2 is YSLEER. The CDR3: CASSQVRQSYEQYF. Written as DNA, the CDR3 is TGCGCCAGCAGCCAAGTCAGGCAGTCCTACGAGCAGTACTTC.

The chain joins TRBV19 to TRBJ1-5; 11 nucleotides agree with TRBD1. V lost 3 bases to trimming and J lost 7 bases; unmatched junction nucleotides: 11. From germline, CDR1 is LNHDA and CDR2 SQIVND (reference sequence). The CDR3 spans 17 residues. The chain's CDR3 is CASSITRTGGLRQPQHF. The CDR3 nucleotides read TGTGCCAGTAGTATTACCCGGACAGGGGGCTTACGCCAGCCCCAGCATTTT.

This chain uses TRBV28 with TRBJ2-7; D might be TRBD2 (6 bases). V lost 5 bases, J lost 3 bases, and 14 bases lay in between. CDR1 and CDR2 (germline): MDHEN, SYDVKM. The CDR3 sequence is 14 residues long. The chain's CDR3 is CASSPRDSYYEQYF. The CDR3, as DNA: TGTGCCAGCAGTCCCCGGGACTCCTACTACGAGCAGTACTTC.

This chain uses TRBV27 with TRBJ1-5, with D unclear. The CDR3 spans 14 residues. V dropped 4 bases and J dropped 11 bases, with 18 bases sitting between them. Germline CDR1 is MNHEY and CDR2 is SMNVEV (reference sequence). CDR3 region: CASSSDWLAPAQHF. In DNA, the CDR3 is TGTGCCAGCAGTTCCGACTGGCTGGCCCCGGCCCAGCATTTT.

The gene calls are TRBV28 and TRBJ1-3; D call uncertain. CDR1 MDHEN and CDR2 SYDVKM come from the germline V gene. The V gene lost 7 bases and the J gene lost 6 bases, with 7 bases spanning the gap. This CDR3 is 11 amino acids long. CDR3 DNA: TGTGCCAGCACCACGCCAAACACCATATATTTT. This sequence encodes CASTTPNTIYF. The full variable domain, its missing parts supplied by reference TRBV28 and TRBJ1-3, is DVKVTQSSRYLVKRTGEKVFLECVQDMDHENMFWYRQDPGLGLRLIYFSYDVKMKEKGDIPEGYSVSREKKERFSLILESASTNQTSMYLCASTTPNTIYFGEGSWLTVV.

V usage is TRBV6-5 and J usage is TRBJ2-7; TRBD1 might be the D (6 bases). The CDR3 length is 15 residues. The germline gives CDR1 MNHEY, CDR2 SVGAGI. The V end was cut by 6 bases, the J end by 1 base, with 16 bases between. CDR3 residues: CASSMGAAASYEQYF. For the CDR3, the DNA is TGTGCCAGCAGCATGGGGGCAGCTGCGTCCTACGAGCAGTACTTC.

The rearrangement uses TRBV7-2 and TRBJ2-3; 7 bases map to TRBD1. V shed 6 bases and J 4 bases; nucleotides not matched to a gene: 10. The germline V gene has CDR1 SGHTA and CDR2 FQGNSA. The CDR3 spans 15 residues. The CDR3 protein is CASRPGQWYPDTQYF. In DNA, the CDR3 is TGTGCCAGCAGACCGGGACAGTGGTATCCAGATACGCAGTATTTT.

The J gene is TRBJ2-1, the V gene TRBV9, with 14 bases identical to TRBD2. This CDR3 is 18 amino acids long. Germline V gene sequence: CDR1 SGDLS, CDR2 YYNGEE. J gave up 9 bases and V 3 bases, and 14 bases lay outside the gene matches. The CDR3 spells CASSEPGTSGGLQSEQFF. CDR3 nucleotides: TGTGCCAGCAGCGAACCCGGGACTAGCGGGGGCTTACAATCTGAGCAGTTCTTC.